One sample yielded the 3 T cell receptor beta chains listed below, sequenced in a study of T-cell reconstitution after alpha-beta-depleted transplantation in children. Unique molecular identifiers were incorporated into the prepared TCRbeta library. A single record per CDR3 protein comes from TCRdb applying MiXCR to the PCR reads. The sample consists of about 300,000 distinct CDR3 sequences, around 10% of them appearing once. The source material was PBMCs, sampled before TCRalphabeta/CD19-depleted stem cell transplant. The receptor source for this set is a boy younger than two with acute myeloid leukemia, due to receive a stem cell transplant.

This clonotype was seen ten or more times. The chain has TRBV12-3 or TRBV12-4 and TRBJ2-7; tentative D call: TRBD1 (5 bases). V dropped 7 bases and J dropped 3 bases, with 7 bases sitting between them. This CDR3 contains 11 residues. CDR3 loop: CASKGFYEQYF. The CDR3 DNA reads TGTGCCAGCAAGGGGTTCTACGAGCAGTACTTC.

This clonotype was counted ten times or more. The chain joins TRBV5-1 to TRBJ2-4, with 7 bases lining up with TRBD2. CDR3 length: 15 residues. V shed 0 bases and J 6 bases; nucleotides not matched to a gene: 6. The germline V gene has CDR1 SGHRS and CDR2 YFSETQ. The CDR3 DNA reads TGCGCCAGCAGCTTGGAGCAGCGGGAAACAAACATTCAGTACTTC. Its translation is CASSLEQRETNIQYF.

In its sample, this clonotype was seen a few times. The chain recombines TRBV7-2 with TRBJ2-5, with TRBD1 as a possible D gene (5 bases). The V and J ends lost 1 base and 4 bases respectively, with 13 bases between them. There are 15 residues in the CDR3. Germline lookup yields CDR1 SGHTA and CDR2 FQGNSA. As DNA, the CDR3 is TGTGCCAGCAGCTTAGAACTCGGCAGGGTAGAGACCCAGTACTTC. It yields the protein CASSLELGRVETQYF. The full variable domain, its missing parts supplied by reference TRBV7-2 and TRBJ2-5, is GAGVSQSPSNKVTEKGKDVELRCDPISGHTALYWYRQSLGQGLEFLIYFQGNSAPDKSGLPSDRFSAERTGGSVSTLTIQRTQQEDSAVYLCASSLELGRVETQYFGPGTRLLVL.